The 12 T cell receptor beta chains given below trace back to one sample, sequenced in a study of human T cells and chemical hapten exposure. TCRdb reprocessed the RACE reads with MiXCR, giving one entry per CDR3 protein. Of approximately 120,000 distinct CDR3 sequences listed, roughly 9% are singletons. As to time point: patch test 2, 6 weeks after DPC sensitization. The treatment denotes: therapeutic diphenylcyclopropenone sensitization with weekly scalp DPC. The source was whole blood, collected in connection with sensitization to the hapten diphenylcyclopropenone (DPC). The source is a woman in her thirties or forties with alopecia areata. Some clones in this sample may be carry-over from other donors' samples.

This clonotype came up many times. The chain links TRBV6-6 to TRBJ2-2; the match to TRBD2 covers 9 bases. Germline values: CDR1 MNHNY, CDR2 SVGAGI (reference sequence). The CDR3 is 14 amino acids. The junction had 7 bases not matched to a gene; V was cut back by 10 bases and J by 4 bases. CDR3 bases: TGTGCCATGCGGGGGGGTCAAGGCACCGGGGAGCTGTTTTTT. It translates to CAMRGGQGTGELFF.

This chain links TRBV12-3 or TRBV12-4 with TRBJ2-1; TRBD2 aligns across 14 bases. V dropped 7 bases and J dropped 4; count of bases not matched to a gene: 9. The CDR3 has 17 amino acids. CDR3 loop: CASTPLGLAGGYNEQFF. The CDR3 region has the DNA TGTGCCAGCACCCCTTTAGGACTAGCGGGGGGTTACAATGAGCAGTTCTTC.

The chain has TRBV7-8 and TRBJ2-3; TRBD1 agrees at 7 bases. The germline V gene has CDR1 SGHVS and CDR2 FQNEAQ. V was clipped by 5 bases and J by 2 bases; unmatched bases: 7. This CDR3 comprises 15 residues. The CDR3 nucleotides are TGTGCCAGCAGCAAATACAGGGGTCCCACAGATACGCAGTATTTT. It translates to CASSKYRGPTDTQYF.

The sample holds many counts of this clonotype. This chain joins TRBV29-1 and TRBJ2-1; 12 nucleotides line up with TRBD2. The V and J ends lost 4 bases and 7 bases, in that order; junction bases with no gene match: 8. The germline gives CDR1 SQVTM, CDR2 ANQGSEA. This CDR3 is 15 amino acids long. The CDR3 protein is CSVALWTSGVNEQFF. CDR3 in DNA: TGCAGCGTTGCCCTGTGGACTAGCGGGGTTAATGAGCAGTTCTTC.

Regarding this clonotype: This may arise from a read error, as a much more abundant clone is one base away. The chain couples TRBV10-3 to TRBJ2-3; tentatively, D is TRBD1 or TRBD2 (6 bases each). V lost 2 bases, J lost 7 bases, and 19 bases lay in between. CDR3 length equals 16 residues. CDR1 and CDR2 from the germline V gene are ENHRY and SYGVKD. CDR3 DNA: TGTGCCATCAGTGAGCCCCTAGGACGGGGGCCTAATACGCAGTATTTT. Amino acids: CAISEPLGRGPNTQYF.

As for this clonotype: This may arise from a read error, as a much more abundant clone is one base away. The gene calls are TRBV19 and TRBJ1-1, with a weak D call TRBD1 (6 bases). The CDR3 contains 16 residues. Germline-derived CDR1 and CDR2 are LNHDA and SQIVND (reference sequence). V dropped 6 bases and J dropped 4 bases, with 21 bases sitting between them. The DNA for the CDR3 is TGTGCCAGTAGCCCCAACAGGGAACCCTTGAGCACTGAAGCTTTCTTT. Translated: CASSPNREPLSTEAFF.

This clonotype was picked up a small number of times. This chain joins TRBV27 and TRBJ1-2; possible D gene TRBD1, 6 bases. Trimming cost V 3 bases and J 5 bases, with 22 bases left between them. CDR1 MNHEY and CDR2 SMNVEV come from the germline V gene (reference sequence). CDR3 length: 17 amino acids. Here the CDR3 reads CASSFGTPDRVGYGYTF. The DNA for the CDR3 is TGTGCCAGCAGTTTTGGGACCCCGGACAGAGTAGGATATGGCTACACCTTC.

This clonotype was detected ten times or more. The CDR3 nucleotides read TGTGCCAGCAGGGTACCCCAAACTAACTATGGCTACACCTTC. The encoded protein is CASRVPQTNYGYTF. The gene calls are TRBV2 and TRBJ1-2; no reliable D call. The CDR3 extends over 14 amino acids. The germline V and J ends were trimmed by 6 bases and 0 bases, with 11 bases remaining between them. Germline CDR1 is SNHLY and CDR2 is FYNNEI.

V gene TRBV15 combines with J gene TRBJ1-4; perhaps TRBD1 as D (5 bases). V lost 3 bases, J lost 7 bases, and 12 bases lay in between. The CDR3 sequence is 14 residues long. The germline CDR1 and CDR2 sequences are LNHNV and YYDKDF (reference sequence). CDR3 DNA: TGTGCCACCAGCAGGAACCAGGGTGGTGAAAAACTGTTTTTT. This sequence encodes CATSRNQGGEKLFF.

The genes are TRBV30 and TRBJ1-2; D gene uncertain. Deletions cut 0 bases from V and 3 bases from J, with 2 bases between. This CDR3 is built from 11 residues. Germline V CDR1 and CDR2: GTSNPN, SVGIG (reference sequence). The CDR3 is CAWSVYYGYTF. CDR3 coding DNA: TGTGCCTGGAGTGTATACTATGGCTACACCTTC.

This clonotype was recorded many times. The chain combines TRBV3-1 with TRBJ2-7; D possibly matches TRBD1 or TRBD2 (5 bases each). This CDR3 comprises 15 residues. V shed 6 bases and J shed 0 bases, with 15 bases lying between them. Germline CDR1 and CDR2: LGHDT and YNNKEL (reference sequence). Here the CDR3 reads CASSLTGTTSYEQYF. In DNA, the CDR3 is TGTGCCAGCAGTTTAACCGGGACGACCTCCTACGAGCAGTACTTC.

V is TRBV6-2 or TRBV6-3 and J is TRBJ2-7; D is unclear. The CDR3 has 11 residues. Trimming removed 6 bases from V and 6 bases from J, with 9 bases in between. CDR1 is MNHEY and CDR2 is SVGEGT in the germline V gene. The CDR3 bases are TGTGCCAGCAGCCGACTCGGCGAGCAGTACTTC. As protein: CASSRLGEQYF.